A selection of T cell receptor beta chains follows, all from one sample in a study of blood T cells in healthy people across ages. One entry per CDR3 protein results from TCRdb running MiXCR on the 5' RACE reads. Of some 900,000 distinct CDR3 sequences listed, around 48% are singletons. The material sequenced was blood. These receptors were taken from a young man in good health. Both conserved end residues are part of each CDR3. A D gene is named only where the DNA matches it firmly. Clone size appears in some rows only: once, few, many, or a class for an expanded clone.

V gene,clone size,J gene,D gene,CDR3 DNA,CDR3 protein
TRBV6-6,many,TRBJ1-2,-,TGTGCCAGCAGTTACCGGGGGAGGGACTATGGCTACACCTTC,CASSYRGRDYGYTF
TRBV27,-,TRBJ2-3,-,TGTGCCAGCAGTTTATGGGACGGGTTGGATACGCAGTATTTT,CASSLWDGLDTQYF
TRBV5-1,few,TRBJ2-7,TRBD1,TGCGCCAGCACCCGGGACAGGTCCCACTACGAGCAGTACTTC,CASTRDRSHYEQYF
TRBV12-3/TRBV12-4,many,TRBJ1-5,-,TGTGCCAGCAGTTTGGTCGGAGGGTTTTATAGCAATCAGCCCCAGCATTTT,CASSLVGGFYSNQPQHF
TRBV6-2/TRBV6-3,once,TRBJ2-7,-,TGTGCCAGCACTCCCCGGAGCTCCTACGAGCAGTACTTC,CASTPRSSYEQYF
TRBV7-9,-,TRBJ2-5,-,TGTGCCAGCAGCTTAGTACCCGACAGACAAGAGACCCAGTACTTC,CASSLVPDRQETQYF
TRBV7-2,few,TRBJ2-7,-,TGTGCCAGCAGCTCTACGGTCGGATTCTACGAGCAGTACTTC,CASSSTVGFYEQYF
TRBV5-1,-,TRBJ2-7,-,TGCGCCAGCAGCTTCGGGACGATGCATGGATACGAGCAGTACTTC,CASSFGTMHGYEQYF
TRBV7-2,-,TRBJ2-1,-,TGTGCCAGCAGCGGGGCTAGCGAGAGTGAGCAGTTCTTC,CASSGASESEQFF
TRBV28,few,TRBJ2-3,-,TGTGCCAGCAGTTACCCCGGGACACCCACAGATACGCAGTATTTT,CASSYPGTPTDTQYF
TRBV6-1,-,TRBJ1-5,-,TGTGCCAGCAGTGATAAGTTTGGGGGCGCGATCGCCAATCAGCCCCGGCATTTT,CASSDKFGGAIANQPRHF
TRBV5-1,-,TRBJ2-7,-,TGCGCCAGCAGCTTGGCCCCCGACTTTGAGCAGTACTTC,CASSLAPDFEQYF
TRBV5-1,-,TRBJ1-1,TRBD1,TGCGCCAGCAGCTTGGGTAGGGGGCCGCACACTGAAGCTTTCTTT,CASSLGRGPHTEAFF
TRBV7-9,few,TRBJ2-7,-,TGTGCCAGCAGCTTAGGGGCCGTTGGACGGACCTACGAGCAGTACTTC,CASSLGAVGRTYEQYF
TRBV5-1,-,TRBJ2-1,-,TGCGCCAGCACCCGAGGGTCTGAGCAGTTCTTC,CASTRGSEQFF
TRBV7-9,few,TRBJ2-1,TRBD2,TGTGCCAGCAGCTTAACGCGGGGGGGCCGTGAGCAGTTCTTC,CASSLTRGGREQFF
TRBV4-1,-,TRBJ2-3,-,TGCGCCAGCAGGAATAGCGGTGTGCAAGATACGCAGTATTTT,CASRNSGVQDTQYF
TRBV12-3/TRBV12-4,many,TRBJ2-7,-,TGTGCCAGCAGTTTAGGTCTGGGCAGGAGCTACGAGCAGTACTTC,CASSLGLGRSYEQYF